This record covers a single TCR beta chain. Its antigen is not yet known. These data originate in a study of cytomegalovirus exposure and HLA in healthy donors (dated 2017 in TCRdb). Broadly, across the study: In an earlier analysis of under 600 of the donors, about 260 Gb of sequence data and 90 million to 130 million unique TCR beta sequences from about 179 million T cells were reported. HLA typing included class I and class II loci at four-digit resolution. Roughly 310 gigabases of sequencing data and around 87 million unique TCR sequences were included in an early release covering 500 to 750 HLA-typed donors. Rather than using new phenotypic data, the later analysis identified candidate immune exposures from TCR beta sequences and from how often those sequences occurred across donors. The study was designed to test whether signatures of past pathogen exposure could be identified by cataloging public T cell receptors. A later genetic analysis used genome-wide SNP genotypes for 398 of the 666 donors, treating that subset as a discovery cohort. A separate validation cohort of over a hundred different subjects was used in addition to the roughly 670-subject first cohort. The study profiled the T cell repertoires of more than 500 subjects by immunosequencing and related them to cytomegalovirus serostatus. A later analysis re-analyzed previously published TCR beta repertoires from 650 to 800 donors and added high-resolution HLA genotyping to study TCR occurrence patterns. On average, approximately 250,000 unique TCR beta nucleotide sequences were sequenced per donor among 350 to 400 genotyped donors of the cohort, with approximately 18% of those sequences being non-productive. Typing coverage varied by locus: roughly 620-630 donors for A, B, C, DRB1 and DQB1; approximately 500 for DQA1; over 600 for DPA1; about 450 for DPB1. All discovery cohort repertoires had been generated using a single sequencing platform. Donor age, sex, ethnicity and CMV serostatus were collected together with the repertoire data. Five DR-DQ haplotypes were treated as single units for association and clustering because of strong linkage in the cohort. An earlier analysis of approximately 640 of the donors applied high-throughput TCR beta sequencing to assess whether each TCR beta V gene segment acted as functional or pseudogenic. The genetic ancestry cluster associated with self-reported Caucasian donors included about 81% of the approximately 400 genotyped donors. To predict cytomegalovirus infection status, the study combined high-throughput TCR immunosequencing, statistical association of individual TCRs with disease status, and machine learning.

The library was produced with the immunoSEQ multiplex PCR assay. For the multiplex PCR, a mixture combining 60 forward primers for TCR Vbeta segments and 13 reverse primers for TCR Jbeta segments was used. The CDR3 region of rearranged TCR beta genes was amplified from genomic DNA by a multiplex PCR assay. On the Illumina HiSeq System, the amplified TCR beta libraries were sequenced as 87-base-pair reads. The authors' analysis ran thus. In a later analysis, roughly 80 million unique TCR beta chains were counted across the roughly 670 repertoires, and roughly 9.9 million of these chains were shared by at least two donors. Raw reads were error-corrected and collapsed into unique sequences with a nearest-neighbor algorithm that merged closely related sequences to remove PCR and sequencing errors. Alignment of CDR3 sequences to IMGT reference sequences was used to assign V, D and J gene segments. For a sequence to be retained, at least a six-nucleotide match to both a V gene segment and a J gene segment was required. Rearrangements were called productive when the CDR3 lacked stop codons and stayed in frame with V and J; all others were non-productive. CDR3 was defined according to IMGT convention as the region running from the second conserved V-encoded cysteine to the conserved J-encoded phenylalanine. In an earlier analysis of 587 of the donors, sequences lacking an unambiguous match to a single V gene segment were excluded. An earlier analysis of 500 to 600 of the donors classified V segments as functional when productive rearrangements were above 56.7% and as segregating when the standard deviation between donors was above 5%. A statistical classification framework was built to diagnose cytomegalovirus status from the catalog of TCR beta chain sequences. A later analysis assigned V and J genes by comparing TCR nucleotide sequences with IMGT/GENE-DB human TR gene sequences. The TCRdist pipeline was used in a later analysis to assign CDR3 sequences and most-parsimonious VDJ recombination scenarios. In a later analysis, each TCR beta chain was defined by its CDR3 amino acid sequence together with its V-gene family, and reads without a unique V-gene family were excluded. To address suspected cross-contamination and a sequencing artifact, a later analysis removed 592 highly shared, low-generation-probability nucleotide sequences. A later analysis calculated a clonal expansion index for each public chain from normalized within-repertoire ranks of inferred template counts. A later analysis computed generation probabilities with a VDJ recombination model fitted to out-of-frame rearrangements, and checked the results against IGoR. In a later analysis, hypergeometric tests were used to score TCR-TCR, TCR-HLA and TCR-CMV co-occurrence, with a repertoire-size bias correction applied to TCR pairs. A later analysis estimated false discovery rates by permuting HLA or CMV assignments 20 times. In a later analysis, co-occurring TCRs were grouped with DBSCAN, and TCRdist sequence similarity was added when clustering was performed within HLA-allele-positive subsets. Co-occurrence clustering excluded repertoires with fewer than 30,000 or more than 120,000 public chains, plus five with anomalous nucleotide sharing. The immuneACCESS repertoire file appears here via TCRdb, limited to in-frame rearrangements. These files lack a portion of the clones; in checked studies, under half of the deficit traces to unresolved V genes, and the cause of the others is not known. Clonal size and the V and J genes are those of that table, whereas D and trimming came from the DNA. The sample's clone listing holds 70,000 to 75,000 clones. 3.8% of the sample goes to the ten largest clones.

The cohort comprised approximately 700 healthy bone marrow donors. At the time of sampling, all cohort members were nominally healthy, though unrecorded immune exposures were likely present. The donor was CMV seropositive and belonged to the group of 270 or so seropositive cohort members. Each donor provided a peripheral blood sample, and peripheral blood mononuclear cells were used for TCR beta sequencing. Genomic DNA was extracted from the blood cell samples with the Qiagen DNeasy Blood Extraction Kit. What the work shows at the level of the full study, not this receptor alone: Correlated functional status among segregating V segments might reflect linkage disequilibrium, but an unknown experimental factor could not be ruled out. In both the original and validation cohorts, the classifier was reported to diagnose cytomegalovirus status with high specificity and sensitivity. A further reported finding was that TCR beta sequences accurately predicted the HLA-A and HLA-B alleles for most subjects in the first cohort. Because some donors lacked HLA typing at each locus, the association tests relied only on the typed subset. The sequencing pipeline was judged likely to have produced a cluster of highly shared sequence variants as a technical artifact. The authors suggested that the approach could potentially be generalized to other disease states and immunological phenotypes. In vitro tests confirmed that a few of the cytomegalovirus-associated TCR beta chains recognize cytomegalovirus antigens. A total of roughly 160 TCR beta chains were listed by the study as associated with cytomegalovirus. In a later analysis, several top co-occurrence clusters were reported to appear linked to parvovirus B19, influenza, CMV and Epstein-Barr virus. When HLA alleles, especially DR and DQ, strongly co-occurred, TCR associations were difficult to assign to individual alleles. A later genetic analysis associated a missense DCLRE1C variant with V-gene and J-gene trimming of TCR beta chains, and an independent cohort replicated the association. An earlier analysis of 587 of the donors showed that most TCR beta V segments appeared in productive rearrangements either about 90% or about 30% of the time, which broadly matched IMGT annotations. In a later analysis, TCR association rates were found to vary across HLA loci, with the most associated TCRs seen for DRB1 alleles and the fewest for HLA-C alleles. Most CMV-associated TCR beta chains appeared to be HLA-restricted in a later analysis, and the HLA associations seemed to be driven largely by CMV exposure. Because counts were too low, about 18 rarely observed V segments, including chromosome 9 orphons, were excluded from the earlier analysis of 587 of the donors. The cohort was sequenced for TCR beta chains only, and without alpha or paired-chain data the features that could be detected were limited. Across donors, most TCR sequences were observed very rarely, whereas some public TCRs were present in many individuals. At a false discovery rate of 0.05, a later analysis linked 15,000 to 20,000 TCR beta sequences to specific HLA alleles. According to a later genetic analysis, donors in an Asian-associated ancestry cluster had fewer N-insertions in productive TCRs than the approximately 630-donor mean. Sequencing depth was assumed to be roughly uniform across donors in the presence/absence analyses, though that assumption may not hold. Immune exposure information for the cohort was limited to CMV serostatus. In a later analysis, HLA-associated TCR beta chains showed more clonal expansion and lower generation probabilities than non-associated chains that were equally common.

The source of this sequence is a female donor in good health and CMV-seropositive. The specimen was PBMCs.

The DNA sequence is TGCGCCAGCAGCCAAATCGGACTAGCGGGAACCGGGGAGCTGTTTTTT. Its product reads: CASSQIGLAGTGELFF. The chain employs TRBV4-1 and TRBJ2-2; 12 of the junction bases match TRBD2. The germline V gene gives CDR1 as MGHRA and CDR2 as YSYEKL. There are 16 amino acids in the CDR3, from cysteine to phenylalanine inclusive. Of all the DNA, just the CDR3 is kept, 48 bases in frame from base 1. From V the trimming removes 2 bases and from J it removes 5 bases, while the gene matches leave 3 bases of the junction unaccounted for.